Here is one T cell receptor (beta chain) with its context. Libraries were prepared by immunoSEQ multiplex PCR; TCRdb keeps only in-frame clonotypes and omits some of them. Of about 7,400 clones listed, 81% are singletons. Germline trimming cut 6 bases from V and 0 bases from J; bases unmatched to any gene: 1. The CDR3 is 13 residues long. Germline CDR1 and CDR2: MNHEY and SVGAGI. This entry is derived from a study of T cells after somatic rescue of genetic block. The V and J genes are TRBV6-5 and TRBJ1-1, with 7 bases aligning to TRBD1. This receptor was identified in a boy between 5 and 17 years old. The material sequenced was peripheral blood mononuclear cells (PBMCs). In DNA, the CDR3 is TGTGCCAGCAGGGGACAGATGAACACTGAAGCTTTCTTT. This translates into CASRGQMNTEAFF.